The 5 T cell receptor beta chains given below trace back to one sample, sequenced in a study of human T cells and chemical hapten exposure. TCRdb analysed the RACE reads with MiXCR anew, one entry per CDR3 protein. The sample has fewer than 300,000 distinct CDR3 sequences, over 8% seen once. Specified time point: pre-sensitization, week 0. Treatment here: therapeutic diphenylcyclopropenone sensitization with weekly scalp DPC. The sample here was whole blood, taken in connection with sensitization to the hapten diphenylcyclopropenone (DPC). These receptors were taken from a woman aged 40 to 50 with alopecia areata. Some clones in this sample may be carry-over from other donors' samples.

This clonotype showed up just a few times. V gene TRBV14 combines with J gene TRBJ2-3; 7 bases agree with TRBD2. Germline V lookup: CDR1 SGHDN, CDR2 FVKESK. CDR3 length equals 16 residues. Losses at the gene ends were 7 bases for V and 2 bases for J; bases not matched to a gene: 12. Written as DNA, the CDR3 is TGTGCCAGCAAGCTCGGGGGAGGGCCCGTCACAGATACGCAGTATTTT. Translated, it gives CASKLGGGPVTDTQYF.

This clonotype was recorded many times. The chain joins TRBV29-1 to TRBJ2-3; 9 positions agree with TRBD1. From germline, CDR1 is SQVTM and CDR2 ANQGSEA. The junction had 9 bases not matched to a gene; V was cut back by 1 base and J by 4 bases. CDR3 length: 16 amino acids. The CDR3 bases are TGCAGCGTTGAAGGAATCCGGGACAGGGTTTCAGATACGCAGTATTTT. This translates into CSVEGIRDRVSDTQYF.

This clonotype was detected a few times. The chain links TRBV10-3 to TRBJ2-5; D gene uncertain. Germline lookup yields CDR1 ENHRY and CDR2 SYGVKD. The CDR3 spans 12 residues. V lost 6 bases and J 5 bases, leaving 10 bases between the germline ends. CDR3 sequence reads: CAISTHLETQYF. The CDR3 nucleotides are TGTGCCATCAGCACTCATCTGGAGACCCAGTACTTC.

This clonotype was found many times. The CDR3 DNA reads TGTGCCAGCTCACCGGCCCGTACGGATGAGCAGTTCTTC. Protein sequence: CASSPARTDEQFF. V gene TRBV18 combines with J gene TRBJ2-1; no reliable D call. Germline lookup yields CDR1 KGHSH and CDR2 LQKENI. V lost 3 bases to trimming and J lost 8 bases, with 11 bases between them. CDR3 length equals 13 residues.

The rearrangement joins TRBV3-1 to TRBJ2-1; no firm D call. The germline V and J ends were trimmed by 1 base and 0 bases, with 10 bases remaining between them. The CDR3 is made up of 16 amino acids. Germline V gene lookup returns CDR1 LGHDT and CDR2 YNNKEL (reference sequence). CDR3 bases: TGTGCCAGCAGCCAAGGGGTCCCAAACTCCTACAATGAGCAGTTCTTC. Residues: CASSQGVPNSYNEQFF.